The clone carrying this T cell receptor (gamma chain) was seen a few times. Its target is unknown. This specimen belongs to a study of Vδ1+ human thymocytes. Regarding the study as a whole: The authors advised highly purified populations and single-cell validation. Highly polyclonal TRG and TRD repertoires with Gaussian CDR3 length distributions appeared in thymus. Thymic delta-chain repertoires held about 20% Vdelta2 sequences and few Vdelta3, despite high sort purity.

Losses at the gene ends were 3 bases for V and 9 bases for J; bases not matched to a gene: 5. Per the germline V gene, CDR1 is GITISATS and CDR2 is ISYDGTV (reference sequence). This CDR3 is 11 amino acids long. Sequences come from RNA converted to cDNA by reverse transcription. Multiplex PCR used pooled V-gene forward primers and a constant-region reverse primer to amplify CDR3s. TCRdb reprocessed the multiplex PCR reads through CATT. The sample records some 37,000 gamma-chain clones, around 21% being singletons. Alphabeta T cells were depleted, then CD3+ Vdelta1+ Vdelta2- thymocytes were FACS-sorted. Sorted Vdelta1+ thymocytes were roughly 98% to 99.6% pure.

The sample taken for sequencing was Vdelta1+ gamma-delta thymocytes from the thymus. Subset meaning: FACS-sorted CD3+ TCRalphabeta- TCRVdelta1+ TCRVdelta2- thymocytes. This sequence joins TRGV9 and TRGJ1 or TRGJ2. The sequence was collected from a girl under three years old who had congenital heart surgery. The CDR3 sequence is CALWESFKKLF. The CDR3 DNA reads TGTGCCTTGTGGGAGTCATTTAAGAAACTCTTT.